This entry describes one TCR beta chain. These data belong to a study of T-cell reconstitution after alpha-beta-depleted transplantation in children. After removal of 0 bases from V and 2 bases from J, the junction contained 8 bases not matched to a gene. Germline values: CDR1 MNHEY, CDR2 SVGEGT. The CDR3 has 18 residues. Preparation of the TCRbeta library was carried out with unique molecular identifiers. TCRdb recomputed calls from the PCR reads with MiXCR, one row per CDR3 protein. The repertoire holds about 830,000 distinct CDR3 sequences, 16% seen once, with 5% in the top ten. The TCR was taken from a male patient aged 5 to 17 who had a stem cell transplant for acute lymphoblastic leukemia, so the T cells may come from the graft donor. The specimen was PBMCs, mostly from graft donor cells, collected 360 days after TCRalphabeta/CD19-depleted stem cell transplant. The chain joins TRBV6-2 or TRBV6-3 to TRBJ2-3; 10 nucleotides match TRBD2. DNA for the CDR3: TGTGCCAGCAGTTACTCGAACCCCGGACTAGCGGTCACAGATACGCAGTATTTT. Encoded protein: CASSYSNPGLAVTDTQYF.